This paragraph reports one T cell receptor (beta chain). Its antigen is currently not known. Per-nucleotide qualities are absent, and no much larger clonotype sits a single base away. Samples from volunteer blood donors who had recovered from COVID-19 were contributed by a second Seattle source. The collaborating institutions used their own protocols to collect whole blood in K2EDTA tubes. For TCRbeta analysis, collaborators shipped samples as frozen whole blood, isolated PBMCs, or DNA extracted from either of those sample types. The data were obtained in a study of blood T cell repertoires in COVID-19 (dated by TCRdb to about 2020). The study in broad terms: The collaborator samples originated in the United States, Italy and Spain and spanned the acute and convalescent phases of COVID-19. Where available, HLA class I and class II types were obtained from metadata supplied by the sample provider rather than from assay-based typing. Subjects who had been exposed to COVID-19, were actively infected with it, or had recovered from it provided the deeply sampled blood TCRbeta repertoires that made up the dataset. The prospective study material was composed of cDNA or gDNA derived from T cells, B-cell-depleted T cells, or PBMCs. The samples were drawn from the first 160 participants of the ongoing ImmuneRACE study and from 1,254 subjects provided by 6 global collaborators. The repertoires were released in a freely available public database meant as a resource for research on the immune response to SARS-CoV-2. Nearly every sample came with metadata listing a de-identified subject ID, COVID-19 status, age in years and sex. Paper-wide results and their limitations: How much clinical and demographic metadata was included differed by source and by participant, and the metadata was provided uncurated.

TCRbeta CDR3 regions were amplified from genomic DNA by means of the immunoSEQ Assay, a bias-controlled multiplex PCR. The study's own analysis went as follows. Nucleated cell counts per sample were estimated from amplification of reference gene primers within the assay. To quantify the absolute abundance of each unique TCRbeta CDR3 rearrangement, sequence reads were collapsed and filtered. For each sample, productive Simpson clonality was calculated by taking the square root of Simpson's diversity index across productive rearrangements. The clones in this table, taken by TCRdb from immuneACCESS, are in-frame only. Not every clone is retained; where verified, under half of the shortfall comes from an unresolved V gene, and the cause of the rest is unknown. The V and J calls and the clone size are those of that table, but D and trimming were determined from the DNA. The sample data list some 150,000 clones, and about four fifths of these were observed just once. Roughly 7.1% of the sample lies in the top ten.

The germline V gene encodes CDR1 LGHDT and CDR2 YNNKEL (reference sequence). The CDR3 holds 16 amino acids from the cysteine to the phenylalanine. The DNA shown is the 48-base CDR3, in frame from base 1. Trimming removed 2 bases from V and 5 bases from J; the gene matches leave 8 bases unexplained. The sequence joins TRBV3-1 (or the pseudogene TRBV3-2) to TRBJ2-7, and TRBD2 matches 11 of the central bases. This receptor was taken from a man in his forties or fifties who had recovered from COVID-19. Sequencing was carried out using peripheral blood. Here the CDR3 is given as CASSQTMTSGMDEQYF. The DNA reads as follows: TGTGCCAGCAGCCAAACTATGACTAGCGGGATGGACGAGCAGTACTTC.